The table lists the clone carrying this TCR beta chain with a count of one. Antigen: not known. Germline CDR1 and CDR2: LNHDA and SQIVND (reference sequence). The J segment lost 5 bases and the V segment lost 6 bases, leaving 8 bases of the junction unmatched. The CDR3 is 14 residues long. The assay was immunoSEQ multiplex PCR, and TCRdb's table has in-frame clones only and misses some. The sample records over 130,000 clones, 92% being singletons. The sample belongs to a study of T cell responses to AZD1222 COVID-19 vaccine. Overall study results and limits: White British people made up most donors, females outnumbered males, and clonal diversity was possibly underestimated.

The TCR originated in an adult in good health. This chain links TRBV19 with TRBJ1-1, with 8 bases fitting TRBD1. Source: peripheral blood, taken on day 0 of AZD1222 vaccination. CDR3 in DNA: TGTGCCAGTAGGCTCAGGGGGCCGGGGACTGAAGCTTTCTTT. Translation gives CASRLRGPGTEAFF.